The present T cell receptor beta chain was sequenced within a study of T cell repertoires in cytomegalovirus infection. Study overall: Recently identified HLA-C-restricted CMV epitopes were used, and well-studied HLA-B-restricted CMV epitopes were used as well. Study-level findings and limits: Carriers of CMV and the relevant HLA type were discriminated by public TCR beta frequency. Within the response measured ex vivo, HLA-C-restricted CMV-specific TCR beta clonotypes were dominant.

V lost 1 base and J lost 5, with 22 bases in between. Germline loops: CDR1 SGHTA, CDR2 FQGTGA. This CDR3 has 18 residues. TCRdb reprocessed the reads via MiXCR and lists one record per CDR3 protein. There are around 750,000 distinct CDR3 sequences in the sample; less than 35% occur only once, and around an eighth lies in the top ten. This clonotype was seen a few times. The antigen is unknown. The specimen comprised cultured CD8+ T cells from PBMCs, sampled from culture after CMV antigen stimulation. The receptor was derived from a human donor in good health (CMV status not recorded). Some clones in this sample may be carry-over from other donors' samples. The chain employs TRBV7-3 and TRBJ2-3, with D possibly being TRBD2 (7 bases). DNA of the CDR3: TGTGCCAGCAGCTTAAAAGGCCCCTACGGGGGGCCAGGAGATACGCAGTATTTT. It specifies CASSLKGPYGGPGDTQYF.